These 4 T cell receptor beta chains came from one sample sequenced in a study of CD8 T cells in ankylosing spondylitis. TCRdb processed the 5' RACE reads anew with MiXCR; each CDR3 protein has one entry. The sample consists of 230,000 or so distinct CDR3 sequences, over 15% of them appearing once. Sequencing was carried out using blood, either unsorted or a sorted T cell fraction (not recorded which). These receptor sequences come from a male donor with ankylosing spondylitis or in good health (not recorded which).

J is TRBJ2-1 and V is TRBV28; D possibly uses TRBD1 or TRBD2 (5 bases each). Deletions cut 2 bases from V and 5 bases from J, with 10 bases between. Germline-derived CDR1 and CDR2 are MDHEN and SYDVKM. The CDR3 extends over 14 amino acids. CDR3 sequence (DNA): TGTGCCAGCAGTTTAAGGGACGCCCACAATGAGCAGTTCTTC. This sequence encodes CASSLRDAHNEQFF. The variable domain in full, with the rest retrieved from reference TRBV28 and TRBJ2-1, is DVKVTQSSRYLVKRTGEKVFLECVQDMDHENMFWYRQDPGLGLRLIYFSYDVKMKEKGDIPEGYSVSREKKERFSLILESASTNQTSMYLCASSLRDAHNEQFFGPGTRLTVL.

This clonotype has only one observation. A junction end diverges from the germline sequence, so it may reflect a read error. The chain links TRBV29-1 to TRBJ2-1; TRBD2 agrees at 10 bases. Germline assignment: CDR1 SQVTM and CDR2 ANQGSEA. This CDR3 comprises 16 residues. The CDR3 loop reads CGVGTSVKSSYNEQFF. The CDR3 bases are TGCGGCGTTGGGACTAGCGTGAAGAGCTCCTACAATGAGCAGTTCTTC.

The chain carries TRBV5-1 and TRBJ2-7, with TRBD2 matching over 8 bases. Germline CDR1 SGHRS, CDR2 YFSETQ. There are 14 residues in the CDR3. The ends lost 5 bases at V and 4 bases at J; junction bases unmatched: 8. The CDR3 DNA follows: TGCGCCAGCAGGGAGGGACTAGGTTCATACGAGCAGTACTTC. This gives the protein CASREGLGSYEQYF.

This clonotype was found a few times. The CDR3: CASSPPTGELFF. For the CDR3, the DNA is TGTGCCAGCAGCCCCCCCACCGGGGAGCTGTTTTTT. V usage is TRBV9 and J usage is TRBJ2-2, with D unclear. Germline lookup yields CDR1 SGDLS and CDR2 YYNGEE. The CDR3 runs 12 residues. V was clipped by 4 bases and J by 4 bases, with 5 bases between them.